Listed below are T cell receptor beta chains from one sample, sequenced in a study of molecular identifiers for immune sequencing clone quantification. TCRdb re-called the PCR reads with MiXCR, one entry per CDR3 protein. The sample records around 480,000 distinct CDR3 sequences, under 30% being singletons. Material for sequencing was naive CD8+ T cells from blood, with Jurkat cell RNA spiked in. The receptors derive from a human donor in good health. Some libraries in this study had Jurkat cell RNA spiked in. Both conserved end residues are part of each CDR3. Fields, in order: clone size, J gene, D gene, V gene, CDR3 protein, CDR3 DNA. The D gene is left open where the match is weak. A clone size is listed for some rows: how often the clone was seen (once, few, many), or a class if it is expanded.

clone_size: few
j_call: TRBJ2-3
d_call: TRBD2
v_call: TRBV27
cdr3_aa: CASSFLAGASTDTQYF
cdr3_nt: TGTGCCAGCAGTTTTTTGGCGGGAGCTAGCACAGATACGCAGTATTTT

clone_size: few
j_call: TRBJ1-1
d_call: .
v_call: TRBV7-6
cdr3_aa: CASSPYGAEEAFF
cdr3_nt: TGTGCCAGCAGCCCATATGGGGCAGAAGAAGCTTTCTTT

clone_size: once
j_call: TRBJ2-3
d_call: TRBD2
v_call: TRBV27
cdr3_aa: CASKSGAGGLNTDTQYF
cdr3_nt: TGTGCCAGCAAAAGTGGGGCGGGGGGGTTAAACACAGATACGCAGTATTTT

clone_size: .
j_call: TRBJ2-5
d_call: TRBD1
v_call: TRBV30
cdr3_aa: CARTPWDRGQETQYF
cdr3_nt: TGTGCCCGGACGCCGTGGGACAGGGGACAAGAGACCCAGTACTTC

clone_size: .
j_call: TRBJ2-3
d_call: TRBD2
v_call: TRBV9
cdr3_aa: CASSVEASGSADTQYF
cdr3_nt: TGTGCCAGCAGCGTAGAGGCTAGCGGGAGTGCAGATACGCAGTATTTT

clone_size: many
j_call: TRBJ2-3
d_call: .
v_call: TRBV30
cdr3_aa: CAWTAQILTDTQYF
cdr3_nt: TGTGCCTGGACAGCGCAGATCCTCACAGATACGCAGTATTTT

clone_size: .
j_call: TRBJ2-1
d_call: .
v_call: TRBV28
cdr3_aa: CASRPRAHNEQFF
cdr3_nt: TGTGCCAGCCGCCCTCGGGCACACAATGAGCAGTTCTTC

clone_size: .
j_call: TRBJ2-3
d_call: .
v_call: TRBV19
cdr3_aa: CASSIEGYIGDTQYF
cdr3_nt: TGTGCCAGTAGTATTGAGGGGTACATTGGAGATACGCAGTATTTT

clone_size: .
j_call: TRBJ1-1
d_call: TRBD1
v_call: TRBV5-1
cdr3_aa: CASSLEGGFAEAFF
cdr3_nt: TGCGCCAGCAGCTTGGAAGGGGGCTTCGCTGAAGCTTTCTTT

clone_size: many
j_call: TRBJ2-3
d_call: TRBD2
v_call: TRBV29-1
cdr3_aa: CSVEPQAGATDTQYF
cdr3_nt: TGCAGCGTTGAGCCGCAAGCGGGAGCCACAGATACGCAGTATTTT

clone_size: many
j_call: TRBJ1-1
d_call: .
v_call: TRBV14
cdr3_aa: CASSQMTVWTEAFF
cdr3_nt: TGTGCCAGCAGCCAAATGACTGTGTGGACTGAAGCTTTCTTT

clone_size: many
j_call: TRBJ2-1
d_call: .
v_call: TRBV15
cdr3_aa: CATSRLKVEQFF
cdr3_nt: TGTGCCACCAGCCGCCTAAAAGTGGAGCAGTTCTTC

clone_size: .
j_call: TRBJ1-6
d_call: TRBD1
v_call: TRBV7-3
cdr3_aa: CASSLMGQQNSPLHF
cdr3_nt: TGTGCCAGCAGCTTAATGGGACAGCAAAATTCACCCCTCCACTTT

clone_size: many
j_call: TRBJ2-5
d_call: .
v_call: TRBV12-3/TRBV12-4
cdr3_aa: CASNFAGFVETQYF
cdr3_nt: TGTGCCAGCAATTTCGCCGGGTTCGTAGAGACCCAGTACTTC

clone_size: .
j_call: TRBJ2-3
d_call: TRBD2
v_call: TRBV24-1
cdr3_aa: CATIGGGPIRTDTQYF
cdr3_nt: TGTGCCACCATCGGGGGGGGGCCAATAAGAACAGATACGCAGTATTTT

clone_size: few
j_call: TRBJ2-7
d_call: TRBD1
v_call: TRBV12-3/TRBV12-4
cdr3_aa: CASSSTGVIYEQYF
cdr3_nt: TGTGCCAGCAGTTCTACAGGGGTCATCTACGAGCAGTACTTC